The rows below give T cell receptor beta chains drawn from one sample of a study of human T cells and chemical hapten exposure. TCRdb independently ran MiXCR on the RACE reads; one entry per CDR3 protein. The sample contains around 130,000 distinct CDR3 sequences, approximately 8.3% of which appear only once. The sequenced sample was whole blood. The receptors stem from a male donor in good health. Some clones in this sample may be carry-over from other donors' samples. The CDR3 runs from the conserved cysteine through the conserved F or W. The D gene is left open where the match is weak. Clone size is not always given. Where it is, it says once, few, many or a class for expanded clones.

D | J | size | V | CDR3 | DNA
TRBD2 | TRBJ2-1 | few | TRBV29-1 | CSVGRTSGESYSSYNEQFF | TGCAGCGTTGGGAGGACTAGCGGGGAGTCGTATAGCTCCTACAATGAGCAGTTCTTC
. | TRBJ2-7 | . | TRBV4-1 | CASSQDPEQGSYEQYF | TGCGCCAGCAGCCAAGATCCGGAGCAGGGTAGCTACGAGCAGTACTTC
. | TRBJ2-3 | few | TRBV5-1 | CASSLSPSGGTDTQYF | TGCGCCAGCAGCTTGTCCCCCTCCGGGGGTACAGATACGCAGTATTTT
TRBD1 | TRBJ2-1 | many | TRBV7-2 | CASSSPPGQGMYNEQFF | TGTGCCAGCAGCTCCCCCCCGGGACAGGGGATGTACAATGAGCAGTTCTTC
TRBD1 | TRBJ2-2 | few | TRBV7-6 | CASSLLQGGDTGELFF | TGTGCCAGCAGCCTGTTACAGGGGGGCGACACCGGGGAGCTGTTTTTT
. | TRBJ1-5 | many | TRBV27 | CASSLHGRSSNQPQHF | TGTGCCAGCAGTTTACACGGACGGAGTAGCAATCAGCCCCAGCATTTT
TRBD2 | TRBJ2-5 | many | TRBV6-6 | CASSYSRGLAGETQYF | TGTGCCAGCAGTTACTCGAGGGGACTAGCGGGAGAGACCCAGTACTTC
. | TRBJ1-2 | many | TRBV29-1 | CSVRWTNGYTF | TGCAGCGTGCGTTGGACGAATGGCTACACCTTC
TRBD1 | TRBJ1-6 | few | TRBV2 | CASSGRTGVSPLHF | TGTGCCAGCAGTGGGAGGACAGGAGTTTCACCCCTCCACTTT
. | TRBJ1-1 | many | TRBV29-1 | CSVDTGYTEAFF | TGCAGCGTTGATACAGGCTACACTGAAGCTTTCTTT
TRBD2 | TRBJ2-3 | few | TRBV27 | CASSPPSGRADTQYF | TGTGCCAGCAGCCCCCCTAGCGGGAGGGCAGATACGCAGTATTTT
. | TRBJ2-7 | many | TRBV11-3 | CASSFDYSSYEQYF | TGTGCCAGCAGCTTCGACTACAGCTCCTACGAGCAGTACTTC
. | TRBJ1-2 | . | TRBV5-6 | CASSLRLSPYGYTF | TGTGCCAGCAGCCTGCGGCTCAGCCCCTATGGCTACACCTTC
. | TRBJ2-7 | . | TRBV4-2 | CASSLRVSYEQYF | TGTGCCAGCAGCCTTCGGGTCTCGTACGAGCAGTACTTC
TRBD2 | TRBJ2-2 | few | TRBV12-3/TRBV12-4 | CASSSSSGGNTGELFF | TGTGCCAGCAGTTCCTCTAGCGGGGGTAACACCGGGGAGCTGTTTTTT
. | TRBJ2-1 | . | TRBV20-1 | CSARLVGQEQFF | TGCAGTGCTAGACTTGTGGGCCAAGAGCAGTTCTTC
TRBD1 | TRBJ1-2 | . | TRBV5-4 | CASRQGELRLGYTF | TGTGCCAGCAGGCAGGGGGAACTCAGGCTTGGCTACACCTTC
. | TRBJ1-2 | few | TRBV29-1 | CSVDIADTSNYGYTF | TGCAGCGTAGATATCGCCGACACATCTAACTATGGCTACACCTTC
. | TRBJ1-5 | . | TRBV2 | CASTEWGDSNQPQHF | TGTGCCAGCACAGAGTGGGGGGATAGCAATCAGCCCCAGCATTTT
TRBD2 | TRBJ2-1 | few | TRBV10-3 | CAISPQRRGGDDEQFF | TGTGCCATCAGTCCCCAGCGGCGGGGGGGCGACGATGAGCAGTTCTTC
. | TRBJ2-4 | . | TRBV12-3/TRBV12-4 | CASRLANIQYF | TGTGCCAGCAGGCTTGCAAACATTCAGTACTTC
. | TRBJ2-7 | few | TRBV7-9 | CASSLGGPWAYEQYF | TGTGCCAGCAGCTTAGGGGGACCATGGGCCTACGAGCAGTACTTC
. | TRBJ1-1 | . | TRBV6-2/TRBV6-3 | CASMTGGRTEAFF | TGTGCCAGCATGACGGGAGGTCGCACTGAAGCTTTCTTT
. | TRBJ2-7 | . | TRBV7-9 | CASSLEKGRGPGEQYF | TGTGCCAGCAGCTTAGAAAAGGGACGGGGCCCCGGCGAGCAGTACTTC
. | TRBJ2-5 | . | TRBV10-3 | CAISDQTVQETQYF | TGTGCCATCAGTGATCAGACAGTCCAAGAGACCCAGTACTTC
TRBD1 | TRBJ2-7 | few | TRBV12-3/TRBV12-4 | CASRGTGGKDEQYF | TGTGCCAGCAGGGGGACAGGGGGTAAAGACGAGCAGTACTTC
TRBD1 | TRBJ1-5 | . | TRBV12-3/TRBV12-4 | CASSLEVPGQVIRGNQPQHF | TGTGCCAGCAGTTTAGAGGTCCCGGGACAGGTAATCCGGGGCAATCAGCCCCAGCATTTT
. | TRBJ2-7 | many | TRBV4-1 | CASSQALPYEQYF | TGCGCCAGCAGCCAAGCCCTACCCTACGAGCAGTACTTC
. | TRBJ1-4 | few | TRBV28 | CASSFRLTNEKLFF | TGTGCCAGCAGCTTCCGGTTGACTAATGAAAAACTGTTTTTT
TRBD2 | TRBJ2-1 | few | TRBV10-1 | CASSGGRPNNEQFF | TGCGCCAGCAGTGGCGGGAGGCCAAACAATGAGCAGTTCTTC
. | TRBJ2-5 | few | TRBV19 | CASSTRTDQETQYF | TGTGCCAGTAGTACCAGGACGGATCAAGAGACCCAGTACTTC
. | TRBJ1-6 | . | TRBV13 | CASSPAQGRWNSPLHF | TGTGCCAGCAGCCCCGCACAGGGTCGGTGGAATTCACCCCTCCACTTT
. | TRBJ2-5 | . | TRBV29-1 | CSVGRDGGQETQYF | TGCAGCGTTGGGAGAGATGGGGGACAAGAGACCCAGTACTTC
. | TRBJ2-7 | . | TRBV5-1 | CASASAPYEQYF | TGCGCCAGCGCCTCCGCTCCCTACGAGCAGTACTTC
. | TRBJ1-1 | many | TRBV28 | CASSRPRRGTEAFF | TGTGCCAGCAGTAGGCCCCGAAGGGGCACTGAAGCTTTCTTT
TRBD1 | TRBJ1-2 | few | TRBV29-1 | CSVAYDRVPNYGYTF | TGCAGCGTTGCATACGACAGGGTCCCTAACTATGGCTACACCTTC
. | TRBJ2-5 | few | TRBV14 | CASSQRYRTQYF | TGTGCCAGCAGTCAACGATACCGGACCCAGTACTTC
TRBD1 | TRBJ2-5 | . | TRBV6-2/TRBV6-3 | CASRQGVQETQYF | TGTGCCAGTCGACAGGGAGTGCAAGAGACCCAGTACTTC
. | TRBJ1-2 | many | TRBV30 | CAWSPDGNYGYTF | TGTGCCTGGAGTCCCGACGGAAACTATGGCTACACCTTC
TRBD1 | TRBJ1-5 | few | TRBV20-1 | CSAIISGTGFQPQHF | TGCAGCGCTATAATCTCCGGGACAGGGTTTCAGCCCCAGCATTTT
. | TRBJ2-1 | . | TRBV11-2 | CASSPRDSDYNEQFF | TGTGCCAGCAGCCCACGGGACTCCGACTACAATGAGCAGTTCTTC
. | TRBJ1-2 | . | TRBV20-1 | CSASSQGRDDYTF | TGCAGTGCTAGCTCACAGGGAAGGGATGACTACACCTTC
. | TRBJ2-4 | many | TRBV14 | CASSQGNIQYF | TGTGCCAGCAGCCAGGGAAACATTCAGTACTTC
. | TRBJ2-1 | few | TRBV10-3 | CAISPEGGPDEQFF | TGTGCCATCAGCCCCGAGGGGGGCCCAGATGAGCAGTTCTTC
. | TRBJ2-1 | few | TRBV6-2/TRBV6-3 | CASSPGQSFQDEQFF | TGTGCCAGCAGCCCTGGACAGTCCTTCCAAGATGAGCAGTTCTTC
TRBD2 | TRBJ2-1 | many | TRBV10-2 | CASSDSGTRGSYNEQFF | TGCGCCAGCAGTGATTCCGGGACTAGGGGCTCCTACAATGAGCAGTTCTTC
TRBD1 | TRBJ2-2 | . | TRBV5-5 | CASSVGQGNTGELFF | TGTGCCAGCAGCGTAGGACAGGGAAACACCGGGGAGCTGTTTTTT
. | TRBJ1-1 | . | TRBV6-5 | CASTHAGTEAFF | TGTGCCAGCACCCACGCCGGGACTGAAGCTTTCTTT
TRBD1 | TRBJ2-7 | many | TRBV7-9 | CASSSWTGTYEQYF | TGTGCCAGCAGCTCCTGGACAGGGACCTACGAGCAGTACTTC
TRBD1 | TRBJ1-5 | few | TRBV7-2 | CASSQLQGDQPQHF | TGTGCCAGCAGCCAACTACAGGGGGATCAGCCCCAGCATTTT
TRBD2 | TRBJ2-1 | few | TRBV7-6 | CASSSRAGTSSSIYNEQFF | TGTGCCAGCAGCTCCAGGGCCGGGACTAGCTCCTCAATATACAATGAGCAGTTCTTC
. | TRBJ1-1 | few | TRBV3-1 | CASSQGPMNTEAFF | TGTGCCAGCAGCCAAGGACCGATGAACACTGAAGCTTTCTTT
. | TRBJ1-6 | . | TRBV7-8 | CASSPWTETHNSPLHF | TGTGCCAGCAGCCCCTGGACAGAAACCCATAATTCACCCCTCCACTTT